A single TCR beta chain is shown here with its context. Its target is not known. Unexposed donor CD4+ T cells date from about 2010-2019, before the COVID-19 pandemic. The cells were cultured for about ten days before CD4+ T cells were isolated. Testing used SARS-CoV-2 S/N and four cold-coronavirus spikes on unexposed-donor CD4+ T cells, cells permitting. The sample is drawn from a study of CD4 T cells in relation to SARS-CoV-2 and coronaviruses. Data came from immunoSEQ multiplex PCR; TCRdb stores just in-frame clones and leaves some out. Among approximately 17,000 clones, approximately 80% were seen once, and the ten largest hold around 15%. CDR1 and CDR2 from the germline V gene are SQVTM and ANQGSEA. V was pared by 5 bases and J by 2 bases, with 9 bases of the junction left unmatched. The length of the CDR3 is 14 residues.

The sample taken for sequencing was CD4+ T cells from PBMCs, cultured in vitro. The chain combines TRBV29-1 with TRBJ2-7, with 7 positions matching TRBD2. This clonotype was sampled from a human donor in good health. CDR3 residues: CSVSESREPYEQYF. DNA of the CDR3: TGCAGCGTTTCTGAGTCGCGGGAGCCCTACGAGCAGTACTTC.